A selection of T cell receptor beta chains follows, all from one sample in a study of blood T cells in healthy people across ages. A single record per CDR3 protein comes from TCRdb applying MiXCR to the 5' RACE reads. The profile covers 850,000 to 1,100,000 distinct CDR3 sequences, with 35% to 45% appearing a single time and roughly 14% taken by the ten largest. Input material: blood. These receptors all come from a young man in good health. Each CDR3 is given with its conserved first and last residue. Each record gives: D gene, clone size, V gene, CDR3 length, J gene, CDR3 DNA, CDR3 protein. D genes are given only for firm matches. Clone size appears in some rows only: once, few, many, or a class for an expanded clone.

D: TRBD2
size: many
V: TRBV3-1
length: 20
J: TRBJ2-3
DNA: TGTGCCAGCAGCCAAGTATTTCTCCTAGCGGGGGGGACTAGCACAGATACGCAGTATTTT
CDR3: CASSQVFLLAGGTSTDTQYF

D: TRBD2
size: -
V: TRBV6-2/TRBV6-3
length: 15
J: TRBJ2-7
DNA: TGTGCCAGCAGTTACAGCGGGAGGGTCTCCTACGAGCAGTACTTC
CDR3: CASSYSGRVSYEQYF

D: -
size: once
V: TRBV6-2/TRBV6-3
length: 14
J: TRBJ1-2
DNA: TGTGCCAGCAATAACCTTCGGGCCAGCCGTGGCTACACCTTC
CDR3: CASNNLRASRGYTF

D: -
size: many
V: TRBV9
length: 15
J: TRBJ2-3
DNA: TGTGCCAGCAGCGTAGGTTCGGTCCCCACAGATACGCAGTATTTT
CDR3: CASSVGSVPTDTQYF

D: TRBD2
size: -
V: TRBV12-3/TRBV12-4
length: 15
J: TRBJ2-7
DNA: TGTGCCAGCAGTTCCCCTCCGGGACTAGTCCACGAGCAGTACTTC
CDR3: CASSSPPGLVHEQYF

D: -
size: -
V: TRBV7-2
length: 16
J: TRBJ2-1
DNA: TGTGCCAGCAGCTTCAGAGGGTCTACACAGGGATATGAGCAGTTCTTC
CDR3: CASSFRGSTQGYEQFF

D: -
size: -
V: TRBV4-1
length: 15
J: TRBJ1-2
DNA: TGCGCCAGCAGCCAAGATAAACGGGAAAACTATGGCTACACCTTC
CDR3: CASSQDKRENYGYTF

D: -
size: few
V: TRBV27
length: 14
J: TRBJ1-5
DNA: TGTGCCAGCAGTCCTTCCCTGAACGATCAGCCCCAGCATTTT
CDR3: CASSPSLNDQPQHF

D: -
size: -
V: TRBV6-2/TRBV6-3
length: 15
J: TRBJ1-5
DNA: TGTGCCAGCAGTTCCGCCGGGGGCCTCATCTCGCCCCAGCATTTT
CDR3: CASSSAGGLISPQHF

D: -
size: few
V: TRBV7-6
length: 16
J: TRBJ2-3
DNA: TGTGCCAGCAGCTTAGCGGGACGGAGAACCACAGATACGCAGTATTTT
CDR3: CASSLAGRRTTDTQYF

D: -
size: -
V: TRBV7-2
length: 15
J: TRBJ1-6
DNA: TGTGCCAGCACCAAGGAGAAGGGGATAAATTCACCCCTCCACTTT
CDR3: CASTKEKGINSPLHF

D: -
size: few
V: TRBV12-3/TRBV12-4
length: 16
J: TRBJ1-2
DNA: TGTGCCAGCAGTTTAGTATCTCGGTTGGGGGGACCTGGCTACACCTTC
CDR3: CASSLVSRLGGPGYTF

D: -
size: few
V: TRBV20-1
length: 14
J: TRBJ2-3
DNA: TGCAGTGCTCGTTACGACGGCAGCACAGATACGCAGTATTTT
CDR3: CSARYDGSTDTQYF

D: -
size: few
V: TRBV29-1
length: 13
J: TRBJ1-2
DNA: TGCAGCGTTGAAGGGCCCCTCGGCTATGGCTACACCTTC
CDR3: CSVEGPLGYGYTF

D: -
size: -
V: TRBV20-1
length: 13
J: TRBJ2-5
DNA: TGCAGTGCGAGGGGTATCTTGGGCAATGAGCAGTACTTC
CDR3: CSARGILGNEQYF

D: -
size: -
V: TRBV6-6
length: 13
J: TRBJ1-2
DNA: TGTGCCAGCAGCAGGGTCTACTCCTATGGCTACACCTTC
CDR3: CASSRVYSYGYTF

D: -
size: few
V: TRBV9
length: 14
J: TRBJ1-1
DNA: TGTGCCAGCAGCGGCCCGGGGATGAACACTGAAGCTTTCTTT
CDR3: CASSGPGMNTEAFF

D: -
size: -
V: TRBV2
length: 13
J: TRBJ2-1
DNA: TGTGCCAGCAGTGTGGCGAGGGCCAATGAGCAGTTCTTC
CDR3: CASSVARANEQFF

D: -
size: many
V: TRBV14
length: 13
J: TRBJ1-2
DNA: TGTGCCAGCAGCCAGGTACCTAACTATGGCTACACCTTC
CDR3: CASSQVPNYGYTF

D: -
size: -
V: TRBV20-1
length: 14
J: TRBJ2-1
DNA: TGCAGTGCTAGAGATCAGTTTAGCCCCAATGAGCAGTTCTTC
CDR3: CSARDQFSPNEQFF

D: TRBD1
size: -
V: TRBV20-1
length: 16
J: TRBJ2-5
DNA: TGCAGTGCTGGATCCGGGACAGGGGTTGCTGAGGAGACCCAGTACTTC
CDR3: CSAGSGTGVAEETQYF

D: -
size: -
V: TRBV18
length: 13
J: TRBJ2-7
DNA: TGTGCCAGCTCCTTCGGCGGAATCTACGAGCAGTACTTC
CDR3: CASSFGGIYEQYF